This T cell receptor (beta chain) was captured in a study of shared clonotypes between healthy human individuals. Sequencing was performed with immunoSEQ multiplex PCR; in TCRdb, only in-frame clones are kept and a portion is missing. The sample consists of hundreds of thousands of clones, roughly 70% of them appearing once. V was clipped by 1 base and J by 2 bases, with 10 bases between them. Per the germline V gene, CDR1 is SGDLS and CDR2 is YYNGEE. The CDR3 spans 15 residues. Splitting the CD4+ cells yielded a CD45RA+ naive subset and a CD45RA-negative memory subset. This chain joins TRBV9 and TRBJ2-1, with D perhaps matching TRBD2 (5 bases). Input material: memory CD4+ T cells sorted from blood. Subset of the sample: CD45RA-negative fraction. This TCR was sampled from a woman aged 25 to 45 in good health. The CDR3 DNA reads TGTGCCAGCAGCGTAAGTGGGAGTCCCTACAATGAGCAGTTCTTC. This sequence encodes CASSVSGSPYNEQFF.